This T cell receptor beta chain was captured in a study of T-cell memory formation after mild COVID-19. Each CDR3 protein is one row after TCRdb ran MiXCR on the 5' RACE reads. The profile shows under 450,000 distinct CDR3 sequences, about 22% of them singletons. The ends were cut back, 0 bases at V and 6 bases at J, with 18 bases in the middle. The germline gives CDR1 SGHRS, CDR2 YFSETQ. The CDR3 has 16 residues. The clonotype comes from an adult woman who had mild COVID-19 (a few samples of this study predate the infection). Cell type and time point are not known. The chain uses TRBV5-1 and TRBJ1-1; D possibly corresponds to TRBD1 (5 bases). The sample was PBMCs or a T cell subset sorted from them (not recorded which). The CDR3 loop is CASSLGAGQTEAEAFF. The CDR3, as DNA: TGCGCCAGCAGCTTGGGGGCCGGACAAACGGAAGCTGAAGCTTTCTTT.